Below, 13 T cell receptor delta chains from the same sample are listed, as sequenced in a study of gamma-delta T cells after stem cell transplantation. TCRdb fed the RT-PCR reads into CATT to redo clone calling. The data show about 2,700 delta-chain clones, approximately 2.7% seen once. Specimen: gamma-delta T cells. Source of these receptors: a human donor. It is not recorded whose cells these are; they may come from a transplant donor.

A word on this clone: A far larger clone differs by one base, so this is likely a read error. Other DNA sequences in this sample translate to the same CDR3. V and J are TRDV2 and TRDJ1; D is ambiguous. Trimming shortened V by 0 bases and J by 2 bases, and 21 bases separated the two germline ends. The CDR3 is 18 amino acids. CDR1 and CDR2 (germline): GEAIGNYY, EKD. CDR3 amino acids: CACDTLSGPSTYTDKLIF. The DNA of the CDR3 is TGTGCCTGTGACACCTTGTCCGGTCCCTCTACATATACCGATAAACTCATCTTT.

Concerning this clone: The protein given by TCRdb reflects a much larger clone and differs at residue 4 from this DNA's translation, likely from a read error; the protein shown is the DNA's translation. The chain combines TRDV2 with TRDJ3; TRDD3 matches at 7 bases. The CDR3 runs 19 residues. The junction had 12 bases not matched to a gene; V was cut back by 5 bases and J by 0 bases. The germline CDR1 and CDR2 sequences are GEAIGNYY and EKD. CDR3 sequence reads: CACGILGTKSSWDTRQMFF. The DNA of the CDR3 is TGTGCCTGTGGCATACTGGGGACCAAAAGCTCCTGGGACACCCGACAGATGTTTTTC.

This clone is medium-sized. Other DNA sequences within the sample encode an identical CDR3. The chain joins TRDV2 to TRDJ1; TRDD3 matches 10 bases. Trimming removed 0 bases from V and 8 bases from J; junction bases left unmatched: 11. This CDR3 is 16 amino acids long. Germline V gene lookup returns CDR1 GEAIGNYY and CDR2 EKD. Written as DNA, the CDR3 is TGTGCCTGTGACACCGTATCGGTACTGGGGGATCAGAAACTCATCTTT. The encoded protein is CACDTVSVLGDQKLIF.

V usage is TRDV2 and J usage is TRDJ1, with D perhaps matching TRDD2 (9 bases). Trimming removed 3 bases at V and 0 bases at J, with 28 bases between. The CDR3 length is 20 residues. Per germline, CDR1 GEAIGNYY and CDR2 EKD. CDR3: CACDSLPTELGAQYTDKLIF. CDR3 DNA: TGTGCCTGTGACTCCCTTCCTACTGAACTGGGGGCTCAGTACACCGATAAACTCATCTTT.

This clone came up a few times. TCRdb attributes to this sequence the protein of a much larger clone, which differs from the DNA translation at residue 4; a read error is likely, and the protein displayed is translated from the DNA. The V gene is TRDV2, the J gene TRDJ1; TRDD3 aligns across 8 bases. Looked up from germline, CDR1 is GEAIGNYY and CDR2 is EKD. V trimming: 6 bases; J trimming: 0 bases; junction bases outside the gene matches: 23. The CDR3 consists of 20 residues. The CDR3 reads CACISLLGGTNLSYTDKLIF. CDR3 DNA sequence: TGTGCCTGTATCTCCTTACTGGGGGGTACAAACCTATCCTACACCGATAAACTCATCTTT.

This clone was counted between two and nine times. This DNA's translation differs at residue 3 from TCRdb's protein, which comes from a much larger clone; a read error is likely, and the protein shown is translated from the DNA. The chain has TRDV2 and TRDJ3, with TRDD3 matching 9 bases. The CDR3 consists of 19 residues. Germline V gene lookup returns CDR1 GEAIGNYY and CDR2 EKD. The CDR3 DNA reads TGTGCCCGTGACACCGTTGGGGATACGCGTCGGTGGGACACCCGACAGATGTTTTTC. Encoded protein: CARDTVGDTRRWDTRQMFF.

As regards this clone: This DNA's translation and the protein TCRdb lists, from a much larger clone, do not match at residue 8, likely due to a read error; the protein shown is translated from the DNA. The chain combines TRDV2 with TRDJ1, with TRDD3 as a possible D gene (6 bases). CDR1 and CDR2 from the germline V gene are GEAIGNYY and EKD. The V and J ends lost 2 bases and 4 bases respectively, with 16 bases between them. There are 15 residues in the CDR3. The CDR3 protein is CACDILGTGSDKLIF. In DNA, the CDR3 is TGTGCCTGTGACATACTGGGCACCGGGAGCGATAAACTCATCTTT.

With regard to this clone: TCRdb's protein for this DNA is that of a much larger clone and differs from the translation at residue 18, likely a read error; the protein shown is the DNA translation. The CDR3 sequence is CACDGLGDTGGSWDTRQTFF. As DNA, the CDR3 is TGTGCCTGTGACGGACTGGGGGATACGGGCGGCTCCTGGGACACCCGACAGACGTTTTTC. The V gene is TRDV2, the J gene TRDJ3; TRDD3 agrees at 13 bases. The CDR3 runs to 20 residues. Germline CDR1 GEAIGNYY, CDR2 EKD.

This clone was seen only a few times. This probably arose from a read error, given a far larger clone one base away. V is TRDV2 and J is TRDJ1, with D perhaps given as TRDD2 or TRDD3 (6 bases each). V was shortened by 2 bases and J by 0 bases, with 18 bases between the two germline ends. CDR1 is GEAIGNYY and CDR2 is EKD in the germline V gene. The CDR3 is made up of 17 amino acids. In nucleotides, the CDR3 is TGTGCCTGTGACAACCTACTGGGTCCTTCCAACACCGATAAACTCATCTTT. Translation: CACDNLLGPSNTDKLIF.

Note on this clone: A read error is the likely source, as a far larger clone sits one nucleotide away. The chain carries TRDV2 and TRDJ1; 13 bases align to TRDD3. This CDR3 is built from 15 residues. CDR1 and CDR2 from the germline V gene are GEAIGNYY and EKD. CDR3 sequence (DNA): TGTGCCTGTGGCACCGTGGGGACTGGGGGATACGAACTCATCTTT. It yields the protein CACGTVGTGGYELIF.

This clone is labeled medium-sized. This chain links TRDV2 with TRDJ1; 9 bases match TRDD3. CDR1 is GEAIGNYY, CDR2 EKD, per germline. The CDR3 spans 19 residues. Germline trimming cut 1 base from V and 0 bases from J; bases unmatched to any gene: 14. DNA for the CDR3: TGTGCCTGTGACACGCTAGAACTGGGGGACACTCCGTACACCGATAAACTCATCTTT. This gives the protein CACDTLELGDTPYTDKLIF.

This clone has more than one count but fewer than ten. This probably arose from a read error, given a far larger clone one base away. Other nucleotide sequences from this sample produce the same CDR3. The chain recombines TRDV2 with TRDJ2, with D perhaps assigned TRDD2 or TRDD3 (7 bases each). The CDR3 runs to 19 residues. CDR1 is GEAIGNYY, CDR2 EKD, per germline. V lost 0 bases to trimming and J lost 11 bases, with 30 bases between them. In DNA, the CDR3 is TGTGCCTGTGACACCGTTCCTACGAGGGGCCCCGGGATACCCAGCCAACTCTTCTTT. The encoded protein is CACDTVPTRGPGIPSQLFF.

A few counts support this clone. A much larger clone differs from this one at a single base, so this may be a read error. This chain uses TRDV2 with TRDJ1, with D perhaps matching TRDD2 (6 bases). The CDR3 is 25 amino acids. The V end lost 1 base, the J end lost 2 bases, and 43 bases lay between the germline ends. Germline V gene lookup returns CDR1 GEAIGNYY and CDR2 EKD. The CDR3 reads CACDTLSAFPSSLPSIGEGTDKLIF. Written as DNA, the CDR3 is TGTGCCTGTGACACTTTGAGTGCCTTCCCAAGTTCTCTACCATCGATAGGAGAAGGGACCGATAAACTCATCTTT.